This TCR beta chain was documented in a study of vaccination and CD4 T cells after COVID-19. Trimming left V 0 bases short and J 7 bases short, with 13 bases between. CDR3 length: 15 amino acids. The germline gives CDR1 LNHNV, CDR2 YYDKDF (reference sequence). Treatment described: roughly ten-day PBMC culture with coronavirus spike peptide pools or control peptides (ViraFEST assay). By its share, this clonotype is medium-sized. Its antigen is currently unknown. With the Oncomine TCR Beta short-read assay, DNA from cultured CD4+ T cells was sequenced. TCRdb independently ran MiXCR on the PCR reads; one entry per CDR3 protein. Counted here are under 25,000 distinct CDR3 sequences, approximately 48% occurring once; the ten biggest clones make up about 13%.

The rearrangement uses TRBV15 and TRBJ1-5, with D possibly being TRBD1 (5 bases). The sequence was collected from a human donor with COVID-19. Source material: cultured CD4+ T cells from blood. In DNA form, the CDR3 reads TGTGCCACCAGCAGAGAGGGGGGAGTAGAGCAGCCCCAGCATTTT. It is translated as CATSREGGVEQPQHF.